The 19 T cell receptor beta chains below come from one sample, sequenced in a study of molecular identifiers for immune sequencing clone quantification. MiXCR, run by TCRdb on the PCR reads, gives a single entry per CDR3 protein. This table has about 640,000 distinct CDR3 sequences, just under 20% appearing once. Sequencing used naive CD8+ T cells from blood, with Jurkat cell RNA spiked in. The subset was: FACS-sorted CD8+CD4-CCR7+CD45RA+ naive T cells. These TCRs come from a human donor in good health. Some libraries in this study had Jurkat cell RNA spiked in.

This clonotype was seen a few times. Here the CDR3 reads CASSIRDGLNIQYF. The CDR3 bases are TGTGCCAGTAGTATTCGGGACGGATTAAACATTCAGTACTTC. The chain links TRBV19 to TRBJ2-4; the D call may be TRBD1 or TRBD2 (5 bases each). There are 14 residues in the CDR3. The V end lost 3 bases, the J end lost 6 bases, and 12 bases lay between the germline ends. CDR1 is LNHDA and CDR2 is SQIVND in the germline V gene (reference sequence).

There are many counts of this clonotype. The chain couples TRBV7-9 to TRBJ2-5; D may match TRBD1 or TRBD2 (5 bases each). The CDR3 extends over 14 amino acids. Germline values: CDR1 SEHNR, CDR2 FQNEAQ (reference sequence). Trimming stripped 5 bases from V and 5 bases from J, with 15 bases between. The CDR3 region is CASSPGPGSETQYF. CDR3 bases: TGTGCCAGCAGCCCGGGACCTGGAAGCGAGACCCAGTACTTC.

There are a few counts of this clonotype. The CDR3 end shows no conserved phenylalanine or tryptophan, and so a read error is likely. The V call is TRBV20-1, the J call TRBJ2-7; no definite D call. This CDR3 region has 14 residues. The germline V gene has CDR1 DFQATT and CDR2 SNEGSKA (reference sequence). V lost 0 bases to trimming and J lost 3 bases, with 12 bases between them. CDR3 region: CSARDIAEYYEQYS. The CDR3 DNA reads as TGCAGTGCTAGAGATATTGCGGAATACTACGAGCAGTACTCC.

In this sample, this clonotype turned up many times. Here the CDR3 reads CATSDRGVVLNTGELFF. DNA for the CDR3: TGTGCCACCAGTGATCGGGGGGTGGTTTTGAACACCGGGGAGCTGTTTTTT. The chain is built from TRBV24-1 and TRBJ2-2, with 7 bases identical to TRBD2. The CDR3 is made up of 17 amino acids. With 3 bases clipped from V and 1 base from J, the junction kept 7 bases outside the gene matches. Germline V gene lookup returns CDR1 KGHDR and CDR2 SFDVKD.

This clonotype showed up many times. The gene calls are TRBV10-3 and TRBJ2-7, with a weak D call TRBD1 (5 bases). The V gene's germline CDR1 is ENHRY and CDR2 SYGVKD. This CDR3 is built from 13 residues. Between the trimmed V and J ends, which lost 3 bases and 3 bases, there was a span of 9 bases. The CDR3 DNA is TGTGCCATCAGTGATCTCCAGGGCTACGAGCAGTACTTC. It codes for CAISDLQGYEQYF.

This clonotype has ten or more counts. This chain joins TRBV29-1 and TRBJ1-1; the D is unclear. Germline loops: CDR1 SQVTM, CDR2 ANQGSEA. V was cut by 8 bases and J by 3 bases, with 10 bases left in between. CDR3 length equals 11 residues. CDR3 coding DNA: TGCAGCTTCTTACACTACACTGAAGCTTTCTTT. Amino acid sequence: CSFLHYTEAFF.

This clonotype was found a few times. This may stem from a read error, because a much larger clone lies one nucleotide away. In this CDR3 the conserved last residue, phenylalanine or tryptophan, is missing, so a read error is likely. This rearrangement joins TRBV20-1 to TRBJ2-7; 7 bases line up with TRBD1. The CDR3 spans 12 residues. Germline CDR1 reads DFQATT; CDR2 reads SNEGSKA (reference sequence). The trim removed 0 bases at V and 4 bases at J, leaving 0 bases unmatched. This chain's CDR3 is CSAREQGYEQYL. DNA of the CDR3: TGCAGTGCTAGAGAACAGGGGTACGAGCAGTACCTC.

The V call is TRBV19, the J call TRBJ1-3; 7 bases agree with TRBD1. CDR1 is LNHDA, CDR2 SQIVND, per germline (reference sequence). J was trimmed by 0 bases and V by 9 bases; bases with no gene match: 8. The CDR3 has 15 residues. The CDR3 DNA reads TGTGCCAGCTCCGGGACAGCCTACTCTGGAAACACCATATATTTT. Residues: CASSGTAYSGNTIYF.

This clonotype has more than one count but fewer than ten. The V gene is TRBV2, the J gene TRBJ1-2, with a weak D call TRBD1 (5 bases). The germline V gene encodes CDR1 SNHLY and CDR2 FYNNEI. Trimming took 8 bases from V and 0 from J, leaving 7 bases between them. The CDR3 is made up of 12 amino acids. The CDR3 bases are TGTGCCAGCCGGGACGCTAACTATGGCTACACCTTC. Protein product: CASRDANYGYTF. The entire variable domain, with the rest obtained from reference TRBV2 and TRBJ1-2, is as follows: EPEVTQTPSHQVTQMGQEVILRCVPISNHLYFYWYRQILGQKVEFLVSFYNNEISEKSEIFDDQFSVERPDGSNFTLKIRSTKLEDSAMYFCASRDANYGYTFGSGTRLTVV.

This clonotype was detected many times. The chain couples TRBV6-5 to TRBJ2-4; D is ambiguous. Trimming left V 5 bases short and J 1 base short, with 6 bases between. This CDR3 has 13 residues. Germline CDR1 reads MNHEY; CDR2 reads SVGAGI. DNA for the CDR3: TGTGCCAGCAGTCCTTTTGCCAAAAACATTCAGTACTTC. Its translation: CASSPFAKNIQYF.

The V call is TRBV12-3 or TRBV12-4, the J call TRBJ1-2, with 9 bases that match TRBD1. There are 16 residues in the CDR3. V shed 5 bases, J shed 6 bases, and the junction held 13 bases outside the gene matches. CDR3 in amino acids: CASSLTSGTGRDGYTF. CDR3 in DNA: TGTGCCAGCAGTCTAACTTCCGGGACAGGGAGGGATGGCTACACCTTC.

This clonotype was seen many times. This sequence joins TRBV7-9 and TRBJ2-7; D is possibly TRBD1 (6 bases). Germline CDR1 is SEHNR and CDR2 is FQNEAQ (reference sequence). This CDR3 region has 16 residues. The V and J ends lost 3 bases and 3 bases respectively, with 18 bases between them. The CDR3 DNA reads TGTGCCAGCAGCTTGGTTGCCCGGACAGCCGACTACGAGCAGTACTTC. Its protein product is CASSLVARTADYEQYF.

The chain employs TRBV5-6 and TRBJ2-4; 8 nucleotides align to TRBD2. CDR3 length equals 18 residues. Germline CDR1 and CDR2: SGHDT and YYEEEE. With 0 bases clipped from V and 6 bases from J, the junction kept 14 bases outside the gene matches. The CDR3 DNA sequence: TGTGCCAGCAGCTTGGGATTTAGCAGCGGGAGCGTGGTAAACATTCAGTACTTC. As protein: CASSLGFSSGSVVNIQYF. The variable domain in full, with the rest retrieved from reference TRBV5-6 and TRBJ2-4, is DAGVTQSPTHLIKTRGQQVTLRCSPKSGHDTVSWYQQALGQGPQFIFQYYEEEERQRGNFPDRFSGHQFPNYSSELNVNALLLGDSALYLCASSLGFSSGSVVNIQYFGAGTRLSVL.

The genes are TRBV29-1 and TRBJ2-2, with D perhaps TRBD2 (6 bases). Germline CDR1 reads SQVTM; CDR2 reads ANQGSEA. The CDR3 covers 12 residues. The V and J ends lost 7 bases and 6 bases respectively, with 12 bases between them. Here the CDR3 reads CSAVREAGELFF. DNA of the CDR3: TGCAGCGCGGTTAGGGAGGCCGGGGAGCTGTTTTTT.

This clonotype was counted ten times or more. The chain recombines TRBV4-1 with TRBJ2-7, with D unclear. Trimming removed 4 bases from V and 2 bases from J, with 15 bases in between. CDR1 and CDR2 from the germline V gene are MGHRA and YSYEKL. The CDR3 covers 15 residues. The chain's CDR3 is CASSPDPALAYEQYF. The CDR3 bases are TGCGCCAGCAGCCCAGACCCCGCACTTGCCTACGAGCAGTACTTC.

At least ten counts were recorded for this clonotype. This chain joins TRBV7-6 and TRBJ2-7; TRBD2 aligns across 7 bases. From germline, CDR1 is SGHVS and CDR2 FNYEAQ. The V segment lost 5 bases and the J segment 4 bases; nucleotides outside the gene matches: 20. CDR3 length: 18 residues. The CDR3 nucleotides read TGTGCCAGCAGCCCCCAGCCGGAGTTGGCGGGAGCTTTTTACGAGCAGTACTTC. Translated: CASSPQPELAGAFYEQYF.

The chain employs TRBV20-1 and TRBJ2-2; D is possibly TRBD1 or TRBD2 (6 bases each). V was clipped by 6 bases and J by 5 bases, with 16 bases between them. This CDR3 is 14 amino acids long. Germline-derived CDR1 and CDR2 are DFQATT and SNEGSKA (reference sequence). Written as DNA, the CDR3 is TGCAGTGCCAGGGGCAGGGGAGGAACCGGGGAGCTGTTTTTT. Translation gives CSARGRGGTGELFF.

This clonotype was detected many times. The chain uses TRBV4-1 and TRBJ2-4; no reliable D call. This CDR3 spans 14 amino acids. Germline V gene lookup returns CDR1 MGHRA and CDR2 YSYEKL. V shed 5 bases and J shed 0 bases, with 8 bases lying between them. CDR3 in amino acids: CASSFDLAKNIQYF. CDR3 nucleotide sequence: TGCGCCAGCAGCTTCGACCTAGCCAAAAACATTCAGTACTTC.

There are many counts of this clonotype. The rearrangement uses TRBV7-6 and TRBJ2-5; D gene uncertain. Germline V gene lookup returns CDR1 SGHVS and CDR2 FNYEAQ. Trimming pared 5 bases from V and 0 bases from J, leaving 13 bases between. CDR3 length: 15 residues. CDR3 DNA: TGTGCCAGCAGCCGGTCCGACGTAGACCAAGAGACCCAGTACTTC. It codes for CASSRSDVDQETQYF. Full variable domain (remainder filled in from reference TRBV7-6 and TRBJ2-5): GAGVSQSPRYKVTKRGQDVALRCDPISGHVSLYWYRQALGQGPEFLTYFNYEAQQDKSGLPNDRFSAERPEGSISTLTIQRTEQRDSAMYRCASSRSDVDQETQYFGPGTRLLVL.